The source of this T cell receptor beta chain is a study of blood T cell repertoires in COVID-19. Study summary: Acute and convalescent COVID-19 samples came from the United States, Italy and Spain.

This CDR3 spans 15 amino acids. Deletions cut 0 bases from V and 6 bases from J, with 11 bases between. In germline, CDR1 is MNHEY, CDR2 SVGAGI. This clone turned up a few times. Sequencing was performed with immunoSEQ multiplex PCR; in TCRdb, only in-frame clones are kept and a portion is missing. The sample records approximately 50,000 clones, approximately 80% being singletons. V usage is TRBV6-5 and J usage is TRBJ2-2; D is possibly TRBD1 (5 bases). Specimen: peripheral blood. The sequence derives from a man between 65 and 85 years old with active COVID-19. The CDR3 sequence: CASSYSLQGSGELFF. In DNA, the CDR3 is TGTGCCAGCAGTTACTCGTTGCAGGGATCCGGGGAGCTGTTTTTT.